These 22 T cell receptor beta chains were all obtained from the same sample, sequenced in a study of T cell repertoires in cytomegalovirus infection. TCRdb passed the reads through MiXCR, listing each CDR3 protein once. In the table there are fewer than 550,000 distinct CDR3 sequences, around 32% of which are singletons. The material sequenced was PBMCs. The receptors derive from a human donor in good health (CMV status not recorded). Some clones in this sample may be carry-over from other donors' samples.

The J gene is TRBJ1-6, the V gene TRBV12-3 or TRBV12-4; 7 bases map to TRBD1. The V gene end was trimmed by 6 bases and the J gene end by 5 bases; junction bases not matched to a gene: 4. This CDR3 spans 14 amino acids. The CDR3 loop is CASRGQPNNSPLHF. The CDR3 nucleotides read TGTGCCAGCAGGGGACAGCCGAATAATTCACCCCTCCACTTT.

This clonotype appeared a few times. The chain joins TRBV5-5 to TRBJ2-1, with D possibly TRBD1 on 6 matching bases. V lost 3 bases to trimming and J lost 8 bases, with 9 bases between them. The CDR3 is made up of 12 amino acids. Germline assignment: CDR1 SGHKS and CDR2 YYEKEE (reference sequence). The CDR3 nucleotides are TGTGCCAGCAGCTCACAGGGCTATGAGCAGTTCTTC. Encoded protein: CASSSQGYEQFF.

The rearrangement uses TRBV27 and TRBJ2-7; the D gene is possibly TRBD1 (8 bases). Germline CDR1 MNHEY, CDR2 SMNVEV (reference sequence). CDR3 length equals 14 residues. V shed 6 bases and J shed 5 bases, with 17 bases lying between them. The CDR3 DNA sequence: TGTGCCAGCAGCCACAGGGGGGGGGCCAACGAGCAGTACTTC. Translated: CASSHRGGANEQYF.

The chain recombines TRBV12-3 or TRBV12-4 with TRBJ1-1; TRBD1 is a possible D gene (5 bases). With 2 bases removed from V and 4 bases from J, the gap between germline ends came to 11 bases. CDR3 length equals 14 residues. CDR3 in amino acids: CASSLSNGGTEAFF. CDR3 in DNA: TGTGCCAGCAGTTTATCGAATGGGGGCACTGAAGCTTTCTTT.

Concerning this clonotype itself: This may be a read error: a much more frequent sequence differs by one nucleotide. The conserved closing phenylalanine or tryptophan is absent in this CDR3, likely reflecting a read error. The V gene is TRBV7-9, the J gene TRBJ2-7, with D hard to call. The germline V gene has CDR1 SEHNR and CDR2 FQNEAQ (reference sequence). The CDR3 spans 14 residues. Trimming took off 0 bases at V and 0 bases at J, with 6 bases between the two ends. The CDR3 protein is CASSLAAASYEQYL. In nucleotides, the CDR3 is TGTGCCAGCAGCTTAGCCGCAGCCTCCTACGAGCAGTACTTA.

V usage is TRBV30 and J usage is TRBJ1-3; D is unclear. The CDR3 has 14 amino acids. V gave up 0 bases and J gave up 4 bases, with 10 bases separating them. Germline values: CDR1 GTSNPN, CDR2 SVGIG (reference sequence). This CDR3 reads CAWSVLRSGNTIYF. The CDR3 DNA reads as TGTGCCTGGAGTGTACTCCGTTCGGGAAACACCATATATTTT.

The sample holds a few counts of this clonotype. The rearrangement joins TRBV4-1 to TRBJ2-7; 10 bases map to TRBD2. CDR3 length: 16 amino acids. CDR1 MGHRA and CDR2 YSYEKL come from the germline V gene. V was clipped by 3 bases and J by 3 bases; unmatched bases: 8. CDR3 loop: CASSQISGGGSYEQYF. The CDR3 region has the DNA TGCGCCAGCAGCCAGATAAGCGGGGGGGGTAGCTACGAGCAGTACTTC.

This rearrangement joins TRBV7-6 to TRBJ1-2; weak D call: TRBD1 (5 bases). Trimming shortened V by 4 bases and J by 1 base, and 13 bases separated the two germline ends. This CDR3 has 15 amino acids. Looked up from germline, CDR1 is SGHVS and CDR2 is FNYEAQ. The CDR3 DNA is TGTGCCAGCAGCTCCTTTCAGGGATTTAACTATGGCTACACCTTC. Its protein is CASSSFQGFNYGYTF.

The genes are TRBV9 and TRBJ2-1, with 15 positions matching TRBD2. Per germline, CDR1 SGDLS and CDR2 YYNGEE. CDR3 size: 15 residues. J gave up 9 bases and V 4 bases, and 5 bases lay outside the gene matches. CDR3 bases: TGTGCCAGCAGCAGGACTAGCGGGGGGGGCAGTGAGCAGTTCTTC. It codes for CASSRTSGGGSEQFF.

This clonotype has just a few counts. The rearrangement joins TRBV7-8 to TRBJ1-2; the D gene is possibly TRBD1 (5 bases). The length of the CDR3 is 15 residues. The V and J ends lost 5 bases and 5 bases respectively, with 18 bases between them. Germline CDR1 SGHVS, CDR2 FQNEAQ. The chain's CDR3 is CASSAGFDSPYGYTF. The CDR3 DNA reads TGTGCCAGCAGCGCAGGATTCGACAGCCCGTATGGCTACACCTTC.

This sequence joins TRBV11-2 and TRBJ1-2, with 7 nucleotides matching TRBD1. CDR1 is SGHAT, CDR2 FQNNGV, per germline. This CDR3 is built from 15 residues. With V trimmed by 1 base and J by 3 bases, 5 bases remained unmatched. The CDR3 nucleotides read TGTGCCAGCAGCTTAGCAGACAGGGAACACTATGGCTACACCTTC. It encodes CASSLADREHYGYTF. The variable domain in full, with the rest retrieved from reference TRBV11-2 and TRBJ1-2, is EAGVAQSPRYKIIEKRQSVAFWCNPISGHATLYWYQQILGQGPKLLIQFQNNGVVDDSQLPKDRFSAERLKGVDSTLKIQPAKLEDSAVYLCASSLADREHYGYTFGSGTRLTVV.

The V gene is TRBV19, the J gene TRBJ1-5, with TRBD1 identical over 9 bases. The CDR3 loop spans 15 amino acids. Germline V gives CDR1 LNHDA, CDR2 SQIVND (reference sequence). With V trimmed by 7 bases and J by 5 bases, 9 bases remained unmatched. The CDR3 sequence is CASTIQGARDQPQHF. The CDR3, as DNA: TGTGCCAGTACCATACAGGGGGCTAGGGATCAGCCCCAGCATTTT.

Points on this clonotype: A junction boundary mismatches the germline segment, possibly from a read error. V usage is TRBV11-2 and J usage is TRBJ2-5; D possibly corresponds to TRBD2 (6 bases). Germline CDR1 is SGHAT and CDR2 is FQNNGV. The CDR3 extends over 15 amino acids. CDR3: CASSYKLAKQEPQYF. The CDR3 DNA is TGTGCCAGCAGCTACAAGCTAGCGAAACAAGAGCCCCAGTACTTC.

In its sample, this clonotype was seen a few times. The chain couples TRBV4-2 to TRBJ2-5, with TRBD2 matching 7 bases. The CDR3 has 15 residues. The V gene end was trimmed by 1 base and the J gene end by 0 bases; junction bases not matched to a gene: 2. Per germline, CDR1 LGHNA and CDR2 YNFKEQ. The CDR3 DNA follows: TGTGCCAGCAGCCAAGGGGGGACTAACCAAGAGACCCAGTACTTC. Translation gives CASSQGGTNQETQYF.

This clonotype was detected only a few times. V and J are TRBV7-2 and TRBJ1-3, with D uncertain. This CDR3 comprises 14 residues. The V and J ends lost 6 bases and 4 bases respectively, with 13 bases between them. Looked up from germline, CDR1 is SGHTA and CDR2 is FQGNSA. DNA of the CDR3: TGTGCCAGCAGTCCCCGGGCGGCCGGAAACACCATATATTTT. Its protein product is CASSPRAAGNTIYF.

The chain uses TRBV28 and TRBJ1-4, with D possibly being TRBD1 (5 bases). In germline, CDR1 is MDHEN, CDR2 SYDVKM. V was cut by 6 bases and J by 8 bases, with 13 bases left in between. The CDR3 is 13 amino acids. The chain's CDR3 is CASRTMNREKLFF. As DNA, the CDR3 is TGTGCCAGCAGAACTATGAACAGGGAAAAACTGTTTTTT.

J is TRBJ1-3 and V is TRBV29-1; D might be TRBD1 (5 bases). Germline V gene data show CDR1 as SQVTM and CDR2 as ANQGSEA. The ends were cut back, 3 bases at V and 4 bases at J, with 13 bases in the middle. The CDR3 contains 14 residues. In nucleotides, the CDR3 is TGCAGCGTTGAGGCAGGGCCATCAGGAAACACCATATATTTT. It encodes CSVEAGPSGNTIYF.

This sequence joins TRBV6-5 and TRBJ1-3; 10 positions agree with TRBD1. CDR3 length: 16 amino acids. Germline CDR1 MNHEY, CDR2 SVGAGI. The V and J ends lost 1 base and 2 bases, in that order; junction bases with no gene match: 2. CDR3 nucleotide sequence: TGTGCCAGCAGTTACTACGGACAGGGGGCTGGAAACACCATATATTTT. This gives the protein CASSYYGQGAGNTIYF.

The V call is TRBV11-2, the J call TRBJ1-4, with 8 nucleotides matching TRBD1. CDR1 is SGHAT, CDR2 FQNNGV, per germline. CDR3 length equals 16 residues. V was clipped by 5 bases and J by 6 bases; unmatched bases: 11. CDR3 sequence reads: CASSRSPDRVDEKLFF. For the CDR3, the DNA is TGTGCCAGCAGCCGATCCCCGGACAGGGTTGATGAAAAACTGTTTTTT.

V gene TRBV12-3 or TRBV12-4 combines with J gene TRBJ2-1, with a weak D call TRBD2 (6 bases). The V end lost 6 bases, the J end lost 2 bases, and 14 bases lay between the germline ends. The CDR3 has 15 residues. CDR3 in amino acids: CASSPAGRTYNEQFF. In DNA, the CDR3 is TGTGCCAGCAGCCCCGCGGGGAGGACCTACAATGAGCAGTTCTTC.

This clonotype was seen a few times. The chain is built from TRBV6-1 and TRBJ2-7, with TRBD1 matching 7 bases. Germline V CDR1 and CDR2: MNHNS, SASEGT. The CDR3 loop spans 14 amino acids. The V gene end was trimmed by 6 bases and the J gene end by 3 bases; junction bases not matched to a gene: 8. In nucleotides, the CDR3 is TGTGCCAGCAGCCGTTGGGACAGAGACTACGAGCAGTACTTC. It yields the protein CASSRWDRDYEQYF.

This clonotype was recorded many times. This chain connects TRBV7-2 to TRBJ1-1; 8 bases align to TRBD1. The germline V gene has CDR1 SGHTA and CDR2 FQGNSA. This CDR3 is 15 amino acids long. V gave up 1 base and J gave up 1 base; unmatched junction bases: 2. The chain's CDR3 is CASSLGDRRNTEAFF. The CDR3 DNA reads TGTGCCAGCAGCTTAGGGGACAGGAGGAACACTGAAGCTTTCTTT. The variable domain in full, completed from reference TRBV7-2 and TRBJ1-1, reads GAGVSQSPSNKVTEKGKDVELRCDPISGHTALYWYRQSLGQGLEFLIYFQGNSAPDKSGLPSDRFSAERTGGSVSTLTIQRTQQEDSAVYLCASSLGDRRNTEAFFGQGTRLTVV.